A selection of T cell receptor beta chains follows, all from one sample in a study of Graves' ophthalmopathy and Graves' hyperthyroidism. TCRdb itself ran the multiplex PCR reads through MiXCR, one entry per CDR3 protein. The sample shows hundreds of thousands of distinct CDR3 sequences, over 20% of them seen only once. Input material: peripheral blood. All receptors derive from a woman aged 18-29 years with stable Graves' hyperthyroidism. Some clones in this sample may be carry-over from other donors' samples. Each CDR3 is given with its conserved first and last residue. The order of the fields is D gene, V gene, J gene, clone size, CDR3 protein, CDR3 DNA. The D gene is left open where the match is weak. Where a row states a size, it is once, few, many or the class of an expanded clone; other rows omit it.

>.|TRBV12-3/TRBV12-4|TRBJ1-6|.
CASSHSTANSPLHF
TGTGCCAGCAGTCACTCGACAGCGAATTCACCCCTCCACTTT
>TRBD1|TRBV5-1|TRBJ2-7|many
CASSLGDRGEQYF
TGCGCCAGCAGCTTGGGGGACAGGGGCGAGCAGTACTTC
>.|TRBV19|TRBJ1-5|many
CASSEGRGLHQPQHF
TGTGCCAGTAGTGAGGGCAGGGGCCTACATCAGCCCCAGCATTTT
>TRBD2|TRBV7-8|TRBJ2-5|many
CASSSRTSGRAPETQYF
TGTGCCAGCAGCTCAAGGACTAGCGGGAGGGCCCCAGAGACCCAGTACTTC
>.|TRBV20-1|TRBJ1-1|.
CSANQVKLNTEAFF
TGCAGTGCCAACCAGGTCAAGTTGAACACTGAAGCTTTCTTT
>TRBD1|TRBV12-3/TRBV12-4|TRBJ2-5|.
CASRTPGQGGETQYF
TGTGCCAGCAGGACACCGGGACAGGGAGGAGAGACCCAGTACTTC
>.|TRBV27|TRBJ1-3|.
CASGRGSGNTIYF
TGTGCCAGCGGAAGGGGTTCTGGAAACACCATATATTTT
>.|TRBV6-1|TRBJ1-5|many
CASSGWEGTQHF
TGTGCCAGCAGTGGTTGGGAGGGCACCCAGCATTTT
>TRBD2|TRBV7-2|TRBJ2-7|many
CASSLGGGVVEQYF
TGTGCCAGCAGCTTAGGCGGGGGGGTTGTCGAGCAGTACTTC
>TRBD2|TRBV6-1|TRBJ2-7|many
CASSDPGLAGYEQYF
TGTGCCAGCAGTGACCCGGGACTAGCGGGATACGAGCAGTACTTC
>.|TRBV10-3|TRBJ2-5|.
CAISESRDTGSQYQETQYF
TGTGCCATCAGTGAGTCAAGGGACACTGGCTCCCAGTACCAAGAGACCCAGTACTTC
>TRBD2|TRBV6-1|TRBJ2-4|.
CASRRSGGGEAKNIQYF
TGTGCCAGCAGACGTAGCGGGGGGGGTGAGGCCAAAAACATTCAGTACTTC
>.|TRBV28|TRBJ2-7|.
CASTLSGAYEQYF
TGTGCCAGCACCTTATCAGGGGCCTACGAGCAGTACTTC
>.|TRBV12-3/TRBV12-4|TRBJ2-7|many
CASSISWSSYEQYF
TGTGCCAGCAGTATCAGTTGGAGCTCCTACGAGCAGTACTTC
>TRBD1|TRBV5-1|TRBJ2-4|many
CASSLWDRGTLAKNIQYF
TGCGCCAGCAGCTTGTGGGACAGGGGGACGTTAGCCAAAAACATTCAGTACTTC
>.|TRBV6-5|TRBJ1-1|many
CASSYSLTLFTEAFF
TGTGCCAGCAGTTACTCTTTAACCTTGTTCACTGAAGCTTTCTTT
>.|TRBV6-7|TRBJ1-6|.
CASSYSKTLRTASPLHF
TGTGCCAGCAGTTACTCGAAAACGTTAAGGACGGCTTCACCCCTCCACTTT
>.|TRBV30|TRBJ1-5|.
CAWSATGRNQPQHF
TGTGCCTGGAGTGCCACAGGGAGAAATCAGCCCCAGCATTTT
>.|TRBV18|TRBJ2-5|.
CASSPAKTRIRQETQYF
TGTGCCAGCTCACCAGCAAAAACTAGAATTAGACAAGAGACCCAGTACTTC
>TRBD1|TRBV2|TRBJ2-5|many
CASSVQGASETQYF
TGTGCCAGCAGCGTACAGGGGGCGTCGGAGACCCAGTACTTC
>TRBD1|TRBV24-1|TRBJ2-2|many
CATSDPGQGDTGELFF
TGTGCCACCAGTGACCCGGGACAGGGAGACACCGGGGAGCTGTTTTTT
>TRBD1|TRBV12-3/TRBV12-4|TRBJ2-5|few
CASSLRTGGEETQYF
TGTGCCAGCAGTTTGAGGACAGGGGGTGAAGAGACCCAGTACTTC
>TRBD2|TRBV10-3|TRBJ2-6|few
CAIRIIAGGLTIPPSGANVLTF
TGTGCCATCAGGATAATAGCGGGGGGGTTAACGATTCCGCCCTCTGGGGCCAACGTCCTGACTTTC
>.|TRBV15|TRBJ1-1|many
CATSRESEAFF
TGTGCCACCAGCAGAGAGTCTGAAGCTTTCTTT
>TRBD2|TRBV10-2|TRBJ2-5|many
CASSEPFGSGGFLETQYF
TGCGCCAGCAGTGAGCCATTTGGTAGCGGGGGGTTTTTGGAGACCCAGTACTTC
>.|TRBV9|TRBJ1-5|many
CASSVARKGNQPQHF
TGTGCCAGCAGCGTAGCCAGGAAGGGGAATCAGCCCCAGCATTTT
>.|TRBV18|TRBJ1-1|.
CASSPPFREDTEAFF
TGTGCCAGCTCACCACCGTTCAGGGAAGACACTGAAGCTTTCTTT
>TRBD1|TRBV20-1|TRBJ1-2|many
CSAVGQGGNYGYTF
TGCAGTGCTGTAGGACAGGGTGGAAACTATGGCTACACCTTC
>.|TRBV5-5|TRBJ1-1|many
CASSLDGTAEAFF
TGTGCCAGCAGCTTGGACGGCACCGCTGAAGCTTTCTTT
>TRBD1|TRBV29-1|TRBJ2-7|.
CSVAGTVTYEQYF
TGCAGCGTTGCCGGGACAGTTACCTACGAGCAGTACTTC
>TRBD1|TRBV4-3|TRBJ2-7|.
CASSQPDRGEQYF
TGCGCCAGCAGCCAACCAGACAGGGGCGAGCAGTACTTC
>.|TRBV12-3/TRBV12-4|TRBJ2-7|.
CASSGQQGTYEQYF
TGTGCCAGCAGTGGGCAACAGGGTACCTACGAGCAGTACTTC
>.|TRBV29-1|TRBJ1-1|many
CSVEARGNTEAFF
TGCAGCGTTGAGGCGAGGGGGAACACTGAAGCTTTCTTT
>.|TRBV28|TRBJ2-7|.
CASSLETSGQYF
TGTGCCAGCAGTTTAGAGACATCCGGGCAGTACTTC
>.|TRBV6-5|TRBJ1-2|.
CASSYSQGQGYTF
TGTGCCAGCAGTTACTCCCAGGGGCAGGGCTACACCTTC
>.|TRBV12-3/TRBV12-4|TRBJ2-7|many
CASSHGGVSYEQYF
TGTGCCAGCAGCCACGGGGGCGTCTCGTACGAGCAGTACTTC
>TRBD2|TRBV10-3|TRBJ2-2|many
CAISESGGKNTGELFF
TGTGCCATCAGTGAAAGCGGGGGGAAGAACACCGGGGAGCTGTTTTTT
>.|TRBV15|TRBJ1-1|many
CATSNDGYTEAFF
TGTGCCACCAGCAATGACGGGTACACTGAAGCTTTCTTT
>TRBD2|TRBV20-1|TRBJ2-7|few
CSARDLAGAAYEQYF
TGCAGTGCTAGAGATCTAGCGGGGGCCGCCTACGAGCAGTACTTC
>.|TRBV18|TRBJ1-1|.
CASSLGGTMNTEAFF
TGTGCCAGCTCACTCGGGGGAACCATGAACACTGAAGCTTTCTTT
>.|TRBV2|TRBJ2-7|.
CASSVASHEQYF
TGTGCCAGCAGTGTGGCGTCGCACGAGCAGTACTTC
>TRBD1|TRBV19|TRBJ1-5|many
CASSEEVGQLSKPQHF
TGTGCCAGTAGTGAGGAAGTGGGACAGCTCTCCAAGCCCCAGCATTTT
>.|TRBV6-5|TRBJ1-1|many
CASSLDGGLEAFF
TGTGCCAGCAGCTTAGACGGGGGATTGGAAGCTTTCTTT
>.|TRBV6-2/TRBV6-3|TRBJ1-2|many
CASSYLIGYGYTF
TGTGCCAGCAGTTACCTCATAGGGTATGGCTACACCTTC
>.|TRBV30|TRBJ1-2|few
CAWTLQGTNGYTF
TGTGCCTGGACCCTCCAGGGGACTAATGGCTACACCTTC
>.|TRBV12-3/TRBV12-4|TRBJ1-1|many
CASSTIQGNTEAFF
TGTGCCAGCAGTACAATACAGGGGAACACTGAAGCTTTCTTT
>.|TRBV27|TRBJ2-5|few
CASSWAGPETQYF
TGTGCCAGCAGTTGGGCAGGCCCAGAGACCCAGTACTTC
>.|TRBV10-3|TRBJ1-2|many
CAISESVGMDYGYTF
TGTGCCATCAGTGAGTCAGTAGGGATGGACTATGGCTACACCTTC